Each of the 32 T cell receptor beta chains below was sequenced from the same sample in a study of type 1 regulatory T cells. Their antigens remain unidentified. TCRdb redid the calling of the reads with MiXCR, one entry per CDR3 protein. The sample yields some 60,000 distinct CDR3 sequences, roughly 60% seen once. The material sequenced was cultured non-Tr1 T cells, either the whole culture or a sorted T cell fraction (not recorded which). The receptors were sampled from a human donor in good health.

V usage is TRBV5-6 and J usage is TRBJ2-5, with 7 bases identical to TRBD1. The germline V gene has CDR1 SGHDT and CDR2 YYEEEE. V gave up 1 base and J gave up 6 bases; unmatched junction bases: 6. This CDR3 comprises 14 residues. The CDR3 loop reads CASSLPDREQTQYF. The CDR3, as DNA: TGTGCCAGCAGCTTGCCCGACAGGGAACAGACCCAGTACTTC.

This chain joins TRBV7-2 and TRBJ2-7; 7 positions agree with TRBD2. V was pared by 2 bases and J by 2 bases, with 9 bases of the junction left unmatched. CDR3 length equals 16 residues. Germline values: CDR1 SGHTA, CDR2 FQGNSA. In DNA, the CDR3 is TGTGCCAGCAGCTTATTATCCACTAGCGCTACCTACGAGCAGTACTTC. Residues: CASSLLSTSATYEQYF.

The chain couples TRBV7-2 to TRBJ2-7; D is tentatively TRBD1 or TRBD2 (5 bases each). Germline V gene data show CDR1 as SGHTA and CDR2 as FQGNSA. V lost 1 base to trimming and J lost 9 bases, with 10 bases between them. This CDR3 comprises 12 residues. CDR3 sequence reads: CASSLERDGQYF. CDR3 nucleotide sequence: TGTGCCAGCAGCTTAGAGAGGGACGGGCAGTACTTC.

The CDR3 coding sequence is TGTGCCAGCAGCGTAGAAGAGGGGAGGGAGACCCAGTACTTC. Protein sequence: CASSVEEGRETQYF. V usage is TRBV9 and J usage is TRBJ2-5, with a tentative D call TRBD2 (6 bases). Trimming took off 0 bases at V and 5 bases at J, with 11 bases between the two ends. There are 14 residues in the CDR3. CDR1 is SGDLS, CDR2 YYNGEE, per germline. Full variable domain (outside the CDR3, taken from reference TRBV9 and TRBJ2-5): DSGVTQTPKHLITATGQRVTLRCSPRSGDLSVYWYQQSLDQGLQFLIQYYNGEERAKGNILERFSAQQFPDLHSELNLSSLELGDSALYFCASSVEEGRETQYFGPGTRLLVL.

This rearrangement joins TRBV20-1 to TRBJ1-2, with a weak D call TRBD1 (6 bases). V lost 8 bases and J lost 8, with 24 bases in between. Germline lookup yields CDR1 DFQATT and CDR2 SNEGSKA (reference sequence). This CDR3 region has 14 residues. This CDR3 reads CSPNPGAVSRGYTF. CDR3 nucleotide sequence: TGCAGTCCTAATCCAGGGGCAGTATCTAGGGGCTACACCTTC.

This clonotype was counted ten times or more. The genes are TRBV5-1 and TRBJ2-1; 11 nucleotides align to TRBD2. The V gene end was trimmed by 0 bases and the J gene end by 7 bases; junction bases not matched to a gene: 3. The CDR3 covers 15 residues. CDR1 is SGHRS, CDR2 YFSETQ, per germline. The CDR3 region is CASSLATSGTNEQFF. The DNA of the CDR3 is TGCGCCAGCAGCTTGGCGACTAGCGGGACGAATGAGCAGTTCTTC.

The chain carries TRBV19 and TRBJ1-1, with TRBD1 identical over 9 bases. Looked up from germline, CDR1 is LNHDA and CDR2 is SQIVND (reference sequence). V lost 2 bases and J lost 2; bases outside the gene matches: 6. The CDR3 runs to 16 residues. CDR3 residues: CASSIRGQGRNTEAFF. DNA for the CDR3: TGTGCCAGTAGTATAAGGGGACAGGGACGAAACACTGAAGCTTTCTTT.

Note on this clonotype: The junction shows a germline mismatch at one end, possibly a read error. V gene TRBV12-3 or TRBV12-4 combines with J gene TRBJ2-7; D may be TRBD2 (6 bases). This CDR3 is built from 14 residues. DNA of the CDR3: TGTGCCAGCAGTTCGGGACTCAACACCTACGGGCAGTACTTC. Translation: CASSSGLNTYGQYF.

V and J are TRBV6-1 and TRBJ2-1, with 10 bases fitting TRBD2. With 3 bases clipped from V and 2 bases from J, the junction kept 7 bases outside the gene matches. The CDR3 length is 17 residues. Germline V lookup: CDR1 MNHNS, CDR2 SASEGT. In DNA form, the CDR3 reads TGTGCCAGCAGTGAGGGCCCTAGCGGGAGAACCTACAATGAGCAGTTCTTC. The encoded protein is CASSEGPSGRTYNEQFF.

This clonotype was detected a few times. This chain connects TRBV7-2 to TRBJ2-1; no reliable D call. Trimming cost V 2 bases and J 7 bases, with 15 bases left between them. The CDR3 totals 15 residues. Germline loops: CDR1 SGHTA, CDR2 FQGNSA. This CDR3 reads CASSLMRSSENEQFF. CDR3 coding DNA: TGTGCCAGCAGCTTAATGCGGTCCTCGGAGAATGAGCAGTTCTTC.

This rearrangement joins TRBV5-1 to TRBJ2-7, with 11 positions matching TRBD2. The CDR3 extends over 17 amino acids. The germline V gene encodes CDR1 SGHRS and CDR2 YFSETQ. J gave up 1 base and V 0 bases, and 6 bases lay outside the gene matches. CDR3 sequence reads: CASSLGPGTSGSYEQYF. CDR3 coding DNA: TGCGCCAGCAGCTTGGGCCCCGGGACTAGCGGTTCCTACGAGCAGTACTTC. Full variable domain (remainder filled in from reference TRBV5-1 and TRBJ2-7): KAGVTQTPRYLIKTRGQQVTLSCSPISGHRSVSWYQQTPGQGLQFLFEYFSETQRNKGNFPGRFSGRQFSNSRSEMNVSTLELGDSALYLCASSLGPGTSGSYEQYFGPGTRLTVT.

The V and J genes are TRBV10-3 and TRBJ2-7; 11 bases are shared with TRBD2. The trim removed 3 bases at V and 4 bases at J, leaving 5 bases unmatched. In germline, CDR1 is ENHRY, CDR2 SYGVKD. This CDR3 comprises 15 residues. CDR3: CAISETSGRRYEQYF. DNA of the CDR3: TGTGCCATCAGTGAAACTAGCGGGAGAAGGTACGAGCAGTACTTC.

This clonotype counts as medium-sized. V usage is TRBV20-1 and J usage is TRBJ2-3; the match to TRBD2 covers 10 bases. Unmatched junction bases numbered 7, after V lost 3 bases and J lost 4 bases. The CDR3 runs to 15 residues. Germline V gene sequence: CDR1 DFQATT, CDR2 SNEGSKA (reference sequence). The CDR3 is CSASLGLASPDTQYF. The CDR3 DNA reads as TGCAGTGCTAGTTTGGGACTAGCGTCCCCAGATACGCAGTATTTT.

The rearrangement uses TRBV9 and TRBJ2-1; 14 nucleotides align to TRBD2. J lost 9 bases, V lost 4 bases, and 12 bases had no gene match. The CDR3 loop spans 17 amino acids. Per the germline V gene, CDR1 is SGDLS and CDR2 is YYNGEE. The CDR3 is CASSIGTSGSMALEQFF. In DNA form, the CDR3 reads TGTGCCAGCAGCATTGGGACTAGCGGGAGTATGGCTCTTGAGCAGTTCTTC.

This clonotype has a handful of counts. V gene TRBV20-1 combines with J gene TRBJ2-4; D remains ambiguous. The CDR3 is made up of 15 amino acids. Germline CDR1 and CDR2: DFQATT and SNEGSKA (reference sequence). With 3 bases removed from V and 1 base from J, the gap between germline ends came to 13 bases. CDR3 region: CSARLGRRAKNIQYF. CDR3 nucleotide sequence: TGCAGTGCTAGGCTGGGTCGGCGGGCCAAAAACATTCAGTACTTC.

This clonotype has a handful of counts. V usage is TRBV18 and J usage is TRBJ2-5; a possible D gene is TRBD2 (5 bases). The length of the CDR3 is 13 residues. CDR1 KGHSH and CDR2 LQKENI come from the germline V gene. Trimming took off 4 bases at V and 1 base at J, with 7 bases between the two ends. CDR3 residues: CASSLGVQETQYF. The CDR3 DNA follows: TGTGCCAGCTCACTCGGGGTCCAAGAGACCCAGTACTTC.

This clonotype showed up just a few times. The chain recombines TRBV5-1 with TRBJ1-5, with 12 bases fitting TRBD1. Germline-derived CDR1 and CDR2 are SGHRS and YFSETQ. V shed 4 bases and J 5 bases; nucleotides not matched to a gene: 4. The CDR3 length is 15 residues. The CDR3 DNA is TGCGCCAGCAGCCTGGGACAGGGGGCACATCAGCCCCAGCATTTT. Its translation: CASSLGQGAHQPQHF.

V gene TRBV24-1 combines with J gene TRBJ2-2, with 12 bases aligning to TRBD1. V lost 3 bases to trimming and J lost 4 bases; unmatched junction nucleotides: 2. The CDR3 spans 16 residues. The V gene's germline CDR1 is KGHDR and CDR2 SFDVKD. For the CDR3, the DNA is TGTGCCACCAGTGATATGGGACAGGGGGCCACCGGGGAGCTGTTTTTT. Translation: CATSDMGQGATGELFF.

A single count supports this clonotype. This rearrangement joins TRBV18 to TRBJ1-6, with 7 bases that match TRBD1. Germline V CDR1 and CDR2: KGHSH, LQKENI. The CDR3 has 14 residues. The V and J ends lost 4 bases and 7 bases, in that order; junction bases with no gene match: 4. CDR3 amino acids: CASSQDRLNSPLHF. The CDR3 DNA reads as TGTGCCAGCTCACAGGACAGGTTGAATTCACCCCTCCACTTT.

This clonotype was counted only a few times. This chain links TRBV4-2 with TRBJ2-7; TRBD1 is a possible D gene (6 bases). The germline V gene encodes CDR1 LGHNA and CDR2 YNFKEQ. Trimming took 1 base from V and 3 from J, leaving 13 bases between them. This CDR3 region has 15 residues. The DNA for the CDR3 is TGTGCCAGCAGCCAAGTCTGGGACACGGTCTACGAGCAGTACTTC. This sequence encodes CASSQVWDTVYEQYF.

The gene calls are TRBV6-5 and TRBJ2-5, with no clear D. The V gene lost 6 bases and the J gene lost 1 base, with 15 bases spanning the gap. There are 15 residues in the CDR3. Germline V gene lookup returns CDR1 MNHEY and CDR2 SVGAGI. The CDR3 spells CASSTLPPAQETQYF. For the CDR3, the DNA is TGTGCCAGCAGCACCCTACCCCCCGCCCAAGAGACCCAGTACTTC.

This rearrangement joins TRBV19 to TRBJ1-5; 9 bases agree with TRBD1. The CDR3 runs 16 residues. Trimming cost V 6 bases and J 0 bases; bases outside gene matches: 6. CDR1 LNHDA and CDR2 SQIVND come from the germline V gene (reference sequence). This CDR3 reads CASSRQGVDSNQPQHF. The CDR3 bases are TGTGCCAGTAGCCGACAGGGGGTCGATAGCAATCAGCCCCAGCATTTT. The full variable domain, completed using reference TRBV19 and TRBJ1-5, is DGGITQSPKYLFRKEGQNVTLSCEQNLNHDAMYWYRQDPGQGLRLIYYSQIVNDFQKGDIAEGYSVSREKKESFPLTVTSAQKNPTAFYLCASSRQGVDSNQPQHFGDGTRLSIL.

The chain joins TRBV11-2 to TRBJ1-4; D unresolved. Germline V lookup: CDR1 SGHAT, CDR2 FQNNGV. Trimming pared 0 bases from V and 8 bases from J, leaving 10 bases between. There are 14 residues in the CDR3. The CDR3 loop is CASSLDYGWEKLFF. The CDR3 DNA sequence: TGTGCCAGCAGCTTAGATTACGGGTGGGAAAAACTGTTTTTT. The full variable domain, its missing parts supplied by reference TRBV11-2 and TRBJ1-4, is EAGVAQSPRYKIIEKRQSVAFWCNPISGHATLYWYQQILGQGPKLLIQFQNNGVVDDSQLPKDRFSAERLKGVDSTLKIQPAKLEDSAVYLCASSLDYGWEKLFFGSGTQLSVL.

V gene TRBV20-1 combines with J gene TRBJ2-5, with D uncertain. Germline V CDR1 and CDR2: DFQATT, SNEGSKA (reference sequence). The CDR3 has 13 amino acids. V was trimmed by 1 base and J by 3 bases, leaving 9 bases between them. CDR3 nucleotides: TGCAGTGCTAGAGTGCTAGACAAAGAGACCCAGTACTTC. Amino acid sequence: CSARVLDKETQYF.

The V and J genes are TRBV6-5 and TRBJ2-7, with 7 positions matching TRBD2. V was pared by 6 bases and J by 0 bases, with 8 bases of the junction left unmatched. The CDR3 is 15 residues long. Germline values: CDR1 MNHEY, CDR2 SVGAGI. This chain's CDR3 is CASSAGGRPSYEQYF. The CDR3 bases are TGTGCCAGCAGCGCGGGCGGGAGACCCTCCTACGAGCAGTACTTC.

This clonotype has just a few counts. The rearrangement links TRBV7-6 to TRBJ2-1; 13 bases line up with TRBD2. J gave up 7 bases and V 2 bases, and 8 bases lay outside the gene matches. The CDR3 sequence is 17 residues long. In germline, CDR1 is SGHVS, CDR2 FNYEAQ. The CDR3: CASSLYRLAGGRNEQFF. The CDR3, as DNA: TGTGCCAGCAGCTTATATAGACTAGCGGGAGGAAGAAATGAGCAGTTCTTC.

The V and J genes are TRBV12-3 or TRBV12-4 and TRBJ2-5; TRBD2 matches 7 bases. The length of the CDR3 is 14 residues. V dropped 2 bases and J dropped 7; count of bases not matched to a gene: 7. The CDR3 nucleotides are TGTGCCAGCAGTTTATCGGGGGGAGCGGGGACCCAGTACTTC. Its translation is CASSLSGGAGTQYF.

CDR3 protein: CASSLESGVNGYTF. The CDR3 coding sequence is TGCGCCAGCAGCCTGGAGTCAGGGGTTAATGGCTACACCTTC. V gene TRBV5-1 combines with J gene TRBJ1-2; D is perhaps TRBD1 (6 bases). The CDR3 is 14 amino acids. In germline, CDR1 is SGHRS, CDR2 YFSETQ. Trimming removed 4 bases from V and 6 bases from J, with 16 bases in between. The full variable domain, its missing parts supplied by reference TRBV5-1 and TRBJ1-2, is KAGVTQTPRYLIKTRGQQVTLSCSPISGHRSVSWYQQTPGQGLQFLFEYFSETQRNKGNFPGRFSGRQFSNSRSEMNVSTLELGDSALYLCASSLESGVNGYTFGSGTRLTVV.

V is TRBV5-1 and J is TRBJ2-6; D ambiguous. The germline CDR1 and CDR2 sequences are SGHRS and YFSETQ. The CDR3 is 16 amino acids. Between the trimmed V and J ends, which lost 0 bases and 0 bases, there was a span of 7 bases. This CDR3 is CASSLGQLSGANVLTF. The CDR3 DNA is TGCGCCAGCAGCTTGGGTCAGCTCTCTGGGGCCAACGTCCTGACTTTC.

CDR3 coding DNA: TGCAGTGCAAGGACAGTCTCCTACGAGCAGTACTTC. It translates to CSARTVSYEQYF. The chain employs TRBV20-1 and TRBJ2-7, with D possibly TRBD1 on 6 matching bases. This CDR3 comprises 12 residues. In germline, CDR1 is DFQATT, CDR2 SNEGSKA (reference sequence). V dropped 6 bases and J dropped 0 bases, with 9 bases sitting between them.

The V and J genes are TRBV12-3 or TRBV12-4 and TRBJ2-1; perhaps TRBD2 as D (5 bases). This CDR3 has 13 amino acids. Trimming stripped 7 bases from V and 6 bases from J, with 13 bases between. CDR3 amino acids: CASKVNRGNEQFF. In nucleotides, the CDR3 is TGTGCCAGCAAAGTCAACCGGGGCAATGAGCAGTTCTTC.

This clonotype has more than one count but fewer than ten. The chain recombines TRBV2 with TRBJ2-5, with a tentative D call TRBD2 (5 bases). Germline V gene sequence: CDR1 SNHLY, CDR2 FYNNEI. Trimming cost V 6 bases and J 5 bases, with 10 bases left between them. The CDR3 length is 12 residues. The CDR3 bases are TGTGCCAGCAGCGCCGGGGTGGAGACCCAGTACTTC. Translated: CASSAGVETQYF. The entire variable domain, with the rest obtained from reference TRBV2 and TRBJ2-5, is as follows: EPEVTQTPSHQVTQMGQEVILRCVPISNHLYFYWYRQILGQKVEFLVSFYNNEISEKSEIFDDQFSVERPDGSNFTLKIRSTKLEDSAMYFCASSAGVETQYFGPGTRLLVL.